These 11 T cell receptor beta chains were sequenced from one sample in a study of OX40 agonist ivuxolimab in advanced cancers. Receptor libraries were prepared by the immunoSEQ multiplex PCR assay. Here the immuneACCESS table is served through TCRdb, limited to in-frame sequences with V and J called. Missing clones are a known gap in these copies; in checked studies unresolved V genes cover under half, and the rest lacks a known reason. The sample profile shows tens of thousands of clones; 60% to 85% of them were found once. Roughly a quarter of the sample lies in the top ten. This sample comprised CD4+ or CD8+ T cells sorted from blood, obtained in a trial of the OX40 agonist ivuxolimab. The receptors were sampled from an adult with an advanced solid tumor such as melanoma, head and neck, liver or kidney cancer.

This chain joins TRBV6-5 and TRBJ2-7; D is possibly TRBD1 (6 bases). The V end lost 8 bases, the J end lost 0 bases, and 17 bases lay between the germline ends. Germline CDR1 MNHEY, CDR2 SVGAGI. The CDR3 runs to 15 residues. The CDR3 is CASGQRNTPSYEQYF. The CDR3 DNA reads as TGTGCCAGCGGACAGCGAAACACGCCCTCCTACGAGCAGTACTTC.

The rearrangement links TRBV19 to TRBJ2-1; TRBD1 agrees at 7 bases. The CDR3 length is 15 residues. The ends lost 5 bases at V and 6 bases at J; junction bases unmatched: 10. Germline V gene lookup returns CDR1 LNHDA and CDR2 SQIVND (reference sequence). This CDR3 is CASSATGNVGNEQFF. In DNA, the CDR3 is TGTGCCAGTAGTGCGACAGGGAATGTGGGCAATGAGCAGTTCTTC.

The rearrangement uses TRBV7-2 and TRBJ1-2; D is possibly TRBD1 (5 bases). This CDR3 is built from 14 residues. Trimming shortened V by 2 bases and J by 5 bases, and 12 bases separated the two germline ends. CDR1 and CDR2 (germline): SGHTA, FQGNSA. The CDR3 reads CASSLHGGGYGYTF. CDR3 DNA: TGTGCCAGCAGCTTACACGGCGGGGGTTATGGCTACACCTTC.

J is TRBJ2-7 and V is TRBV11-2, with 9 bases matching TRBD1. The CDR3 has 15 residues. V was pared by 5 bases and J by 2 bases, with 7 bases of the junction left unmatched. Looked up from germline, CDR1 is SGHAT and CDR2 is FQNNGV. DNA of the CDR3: TGTGCCAGCAGCCTGGGACAGGGATCAACCTACGAGCAGTACTTC. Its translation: CASSLGQGSTYEQYF.

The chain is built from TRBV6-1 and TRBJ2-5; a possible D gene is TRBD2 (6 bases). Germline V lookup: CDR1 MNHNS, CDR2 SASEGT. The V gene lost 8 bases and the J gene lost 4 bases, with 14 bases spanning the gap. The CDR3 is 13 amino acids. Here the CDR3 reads CASVTLGRETQYF. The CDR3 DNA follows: TGTGCCAGCGTCACCCTCGGGAGAGAGACCCAGTACTTC.

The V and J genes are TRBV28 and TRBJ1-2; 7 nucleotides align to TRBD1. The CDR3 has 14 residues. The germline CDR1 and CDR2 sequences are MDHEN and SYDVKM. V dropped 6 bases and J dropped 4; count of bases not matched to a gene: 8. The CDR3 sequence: CASRPTGVAYGYTF. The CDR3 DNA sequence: TGTGCCAGCAGACCCACAGGGGTAGCCTATGGCTACACCTTC.

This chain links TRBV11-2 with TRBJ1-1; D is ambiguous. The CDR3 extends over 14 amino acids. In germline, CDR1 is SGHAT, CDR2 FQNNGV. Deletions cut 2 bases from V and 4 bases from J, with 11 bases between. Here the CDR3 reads CASSLSERSTEAFF. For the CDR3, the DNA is TGTGCCAGCAGCTTATCGGAGCGGAGCACTGAAGCTTTCTTT. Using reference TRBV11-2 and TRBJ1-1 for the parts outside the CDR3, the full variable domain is EAGVAQSPRYKIIEKRQSVAFWCNPISGHATLYWYQQILGQGPKLLIQFQNNGVVDDSQLPKDRFSAERLKGVDSTLKIQPAKLEDSAVYLCASSLSERSTEAFFGQGTRLTVV.

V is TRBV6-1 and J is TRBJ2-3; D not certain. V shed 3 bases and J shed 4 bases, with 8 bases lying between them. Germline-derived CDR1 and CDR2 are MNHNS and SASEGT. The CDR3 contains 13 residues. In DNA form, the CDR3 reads TGTGCCAGCAGTGAGGTCGCGGCAGATACGCAGTATTTT. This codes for CASSEVAADTQYF.

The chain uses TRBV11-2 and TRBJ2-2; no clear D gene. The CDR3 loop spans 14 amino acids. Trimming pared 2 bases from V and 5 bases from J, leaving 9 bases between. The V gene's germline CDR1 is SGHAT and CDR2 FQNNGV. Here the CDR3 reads CASSLQTQTGELFF. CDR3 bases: TGTGCCAGCAGCTTACAAACCCAAACCGGGGAGCTGTTTTTT.

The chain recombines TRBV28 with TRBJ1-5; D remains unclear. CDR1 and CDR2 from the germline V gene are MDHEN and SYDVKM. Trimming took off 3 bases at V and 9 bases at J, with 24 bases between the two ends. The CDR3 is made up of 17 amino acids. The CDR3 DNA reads TGTGCCAGCAGTTTGGGTATTTCGGGTTTTCGTCTTCGGCCCCAGCATTTT. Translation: CASSLGISGFRLRPQHF.

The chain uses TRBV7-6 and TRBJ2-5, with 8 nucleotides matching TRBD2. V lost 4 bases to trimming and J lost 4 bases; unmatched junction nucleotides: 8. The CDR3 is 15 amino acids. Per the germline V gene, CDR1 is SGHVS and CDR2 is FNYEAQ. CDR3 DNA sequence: TGTGCCAGCAGCTGGACGGGGGGGCAAGGAGAGACCCAGTACTTC. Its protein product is CASSWTGGQGETQYF.